This passage covers 22 T cell receptor beta chains from one sample sequenced in a study of blood T cell repertoires in COVID-19. Here immunoSEQ multiplex PCR was the method, and the copy in TCRdb shows in-frame clones only, minus some. The sample contains about 78,000 clones, under 80% of which appear only once. Sequencing used peripheral blood. The receptors stem from a human donor in a cohort sampled during active COVID-19.

The rearrangement uses TRBV6-2 or TRBV6-3 and TRBJ1-1; 7 bases align to TRBD1. Germline lookup yields CDR1 MNHEY and CDR2 SVGEGT. This CDR3 is built from 16 residues. V gave up 5 bases and J gave up 1 base; unmatched junction bases: 10. The CDR3 bases are TGTGCCAGCAGTCGACAGGGCCCTAAGGGGAACACTGAAGCTTTCTTT. Its protein product is CASSRQGPKGNTEAFF.

The V call is TRBV18, the J call TRBJ2-7; 9 bases align to TRBD2. Per the germline V gene, CDR1 is KGHSH and CDR2 is LQKENI. The V segment lost 3 bases and the J segment 6 bases; nucleotides outside the gene matches: 9. The CDR3 spans 15 residues. The CDR3 region is CASSPSGGGAFEQYF. DNA for the CDR3: TGTGCCAGCTCACCTTCTGGCGGGGGGGCCTTCGAGCAGTACTTC.

The chain recombines TRBV7-8 with TRBJ2-5; 7 positions agree with TRBD1. The V gene end was trimmed by 4 bases and the J gene end by 4 bases; junction bases not matched to a gene: 6. Germline V gene sequence: CDR1 SGHVS, CDR2 FQNEAQ. The CDR3 is 14 residues long. The CDR3 region has the DNA TGTGCCAGCAGCTACCAGGACAGGCGAGAGACCCAGTACTTC. Translation: CASSYQDRRETQYF.

V gene TRBV27 combines with J gene TRBJ1-1; D gene unclear. The CDR3 length is 15 residues. Germline-derived CDR1 and CDR2 are MNHEY and SMNVEV (reference sequence). The V gene lost 6 bases and the J gene lost 3 bases, with 17 bases spanning the gap. CDR3 coding DNA: TGTGCCAGCAGATCTCCAGCGGGGAGGGACACTGAAGCTTTCTTT. This codes for CASRSPAGRDTEAFF.

In this sample, this clone turned up a few times. The rearrangement links TRBV2 to TRBJ1-6; TRBD1 matches at 9 bases. In germline, CDR1 is SNHLY, CDR2 FYNNEI. V lost 6 bases to trimming and J lost 7 bases; unmatched junction nucleotides: 7. The CDR3 length is 15 residues. In DNA form, the CDR3 reads TGTGCCAGCAGCCGAGACAGGGGGTCGAATTCACCCCTCCACTTT. It is translated as CASSRDRGSNSPLHF.

V usage is TRBV24-1 and J usage is TRBJ2-3; D perhaps matches TRBD1 (6 bases). The CDR3 sequence is 16 residues long. Germline values: CDR1 KGHDR, CDR2 SFDVKD. The ends were cut back, 3 bases at V and 2 bases at J, with 14 bases in the middle. The CDR3 region has the DNA TGTGCCACCAGTGATAGGGGGACGGGTCTCACAGATACGCAGTATTTT. Translating gives CATSDRGTGLTDTQYF.

This chain joins TRBV11-2 and TRBJ2-6; 8 bases map to TRBD1. CDR1 is SGHAT and CDR2 is FQNNGV in the germline V gene. The CDR3 runs to 14 residues. The ends lost 2 bases at V and 14 bases at J; junction bases unmatched: 8. The chain's CDR3 is CASSLTSPGGILTF. The CDR3 DNA reads as TGTGCCAGCAGCTTAACATCGCCAGGGGGCATCCTGACTTTC.

This chain connects TRBV9 to TRBJ2-7; TRBD1 matches 8 bases. With V trimmed by 2 bases and J by 5 bases, 9 bases remained unmatched. Germline loops: CDR1 SGDLS, CDR2 YYNGEE. CDR3 length: 15 residues. The CDR3 sequence is CASSVTDRDRNEQYF. In DNA form, the CDR3 reads TGTGCCAGCAGCGTGACAGACAGGGACAGGAACGAGCAGTACTTC.

The J gene is TRBJ2-1, the V gene TRBV19; 13 bases are a match to TRBD2. With V trimmed by 7 bases and J by 8 bases, 14 bases remained unmatched. CDR3 length equals 17 residues. The germline CDR1 and CDR2 sequences are LNHDA and SQIVND (reference sequence). CDR3 coding DNA: TGTGCCAGTACCCCTACCCGACTAGCGGGGGGACGGGATGAGCAGTTCTTC. This translates into CASTPTRLAGGRDEQFF.

The table lists this clone with a count of one. CDR3 coding DNA: TGTGCCAGTAGTATGGGACAGGACAACTATGGCTACACCTTC. It yields the protein CASSMGQDNYGYTF. The V and J genes are TRBV19 and TRBJ1-2; 8 bases match TRBD1. Per the germline V gene, CDR1 is LNHDA and CDR2 is SQIVND (reference sequence). The V segment lost 3 bases and the J segment 2 bases; nucleotides outside the gene matches: 2. CDR3 size: 14 residues.

The chain recombines TRBV27 with TRBJ1-4; 7 bases are a match to TRBD1. V trimming: 5 bases; J trimming: 3 bases; junction bases outside the gene matches: 9. The CDR3 totals 16 residues. Germline V gene data show CDR1 as MNHEY and CDR2 as SMNVEV (reference sequence). The CDR3 spells CASSPLRQGPNEKLFF. In nucleotides, the CDR3 is TGTGCCAGCAGTCCCCTCAGACAGGGTCCTAATGAAAAACTGTTTTTT.

The chain has TRBV28 and TRBJ2-1; 12 nucleotides align to TRBD2. The germline V gene has CDR1 MDHEN and CDR2 SYDVKM. The CDR3 loop spans 15 amino acids. V shed 6 bases and J 15 bases; nucleotides not matched to a gene: 15. The chain's CDR3 is CASSQRRASGGGPFF. CDR3 nucleotides: TGTGCCAGCAGCCAACGGCGGGCTAGCGGGGGGGGGCCGTTCTTC.

This chain links TRBV5-1 with TRBJ2-1, with 10 positions matching TRBD1. The CDR3 consists of 16 residues. Per the germline V gene, CDR1 is SGHRS and CDR2 is YFSETQ. Trimming at V came to 4 bases and at J to 2 bases, leaving 6 bases not matched to a gene. The DNA of the CDR3 is TGCGCCAGCAGCCCCCCGACAGGGGGCCCCTACAATGAGCAGTTCTTC. This gives the protein CASSPPTGGPYNEQFF.

The genes are TRBV3-1 (or the pseudogene TRBV3-2) and TRBJ1-4; TRBD1 aligns across 7 bases. V shed 1 base, J shed 8 bases, and the junction held 7 bases outside the gene matches. This CDR3 contains 15 residues. The V gene's germline CDR1 is LGHDT and CDR2 YNNKEL (reference sequence). CDR3 DNA sequence: TGTGCCAGCAGCCAAGCGAGACAGGGAGGAGAAAAACTGTTTTTT. Its protein product is CASSQARQGGEKLFF.

The chain combines TRBV7-9 with TRBJ1-2; the match to TRBD1 covers 7 bases. This CDR3 is built from 13 residues. From germline, CDR1 is SEHNR and CDR2 FQNEAQ (reference sequence). The V segment lost 4 bases and the J segment 8 bases; nucleotides outside the gene matches: 7. The CDR3 coding sequence is TGTGCCAGCAGCTACGACAGGGCTTCGGGCTACACCTTC. Residues: CASSYDRASGYTF.

The chain couples TRBV18 to TRBJ2-7, with D maybe TRBD2 (6 bases). The ends were cut back, 3 bases at V and 4 bases at J, with 7 bases in the middle. CDR3 length: 12 residues. Germline values: CDR1 KGHSH, CDR2 LQKENI. CDR3: CASSPGTYEQYF. In DNA, the CDR3 is TGTGCCAGCTCACCCGGGACTTACGAGCAGTACTTC.

The genes are TRBV5-1 and TRBJ2-2, with TRBD1 matching 8 bases. This CDR3 contains 16 residues. Trimming took 5 bases from V and 1 from J; bases not matched to a gene: 7. Germline V gene lookup returns CDR1 SGHRS and CDR2 YFSETQ. The CDR3 DNA reads as TGCGCCAGCAGTCAGGAGACAGGGGTGAACACCGGGGAGCTGTTTTTT. It translates to CASSQETGVNTGELFF.

In nucleotides, the CDR3 is TGTGCCATCAGTGAGGCCCGGGAGAACGAGCAGTACTTC. Translated: CAISEARENEQYF. The chain employs TRBV10-3 and TRBJ2-7; tentatively, D is TRBD2 (6 bases). The V end lost 2 bases, the J end lost 5 bases, and 10 bases lay between the germline ends. Germline V gene lookup returns CDR1 ENHRY and CDR2 SYGVKD. The CDR3 runs to 13 residues.

This rearrangement joins TRBV29-1 to TRBJ1-5; 7 positions match TRBD1. CDR1 SQVTM and CDR2 ANQGSEA come from the germline V gene. This CDR3 region has 13 residues. The junction had 5 bases not matched to a gene; V was cut back by 6 bases and J by 3 bases. CDR3 nucleotides: TGCAGCGTGGGGACAGTCCTCAATCAGCCCCAGCATTTT. Translated: CSVGTVLNQPQHF.

J is TRBJ1-3 and V is TRBV14; no clear D gene. V was pared by 4 bases and J by 0 bases, with 10 bases between. Germline V gene lookup returns CDR1 SGHDN and CDR2 FVKESK. The CDR3 spans 15 residues. The CDR3 reads CASSPRTVSGNTIYF. In DNA, the CDR3 is TGTGCCAGCAGCCCTAGGACTGTCTCTGGAAACACCATATATTTT.

The V call is TRBV4-3, the J call TRBJ2-2; D is uncertain. The germline gives CDR1 LGHNA, CDR2 YSLEER. CDR3 size: 18 residues. The V end was cut by 0 bases, the J end by 1 base, with 15 bases between. CDR3 bases: TGCGCCAGCAGCCAAGAGGCGCCAGGCATCTTGAACACCGGGGAGCTGTTTTTT. Protein: CASSQEAPGILNTGELFF.

The genes are TRBV6-1 and TRBJ2-7; no firm D call. Germline assignment: CDR1 MNHNS and CDR2 SASEGT. V shed 1 base and J shed 0 bases, with 10 bases lying between them. CDR3 size: 15 residues. The CDR3 nucleotides are TGTGCCAGCAGTGAAGTGGCGGCCTACTCCTACGAGCAGTACTTC. It is translated as CASSEVAAYSYEQYF.